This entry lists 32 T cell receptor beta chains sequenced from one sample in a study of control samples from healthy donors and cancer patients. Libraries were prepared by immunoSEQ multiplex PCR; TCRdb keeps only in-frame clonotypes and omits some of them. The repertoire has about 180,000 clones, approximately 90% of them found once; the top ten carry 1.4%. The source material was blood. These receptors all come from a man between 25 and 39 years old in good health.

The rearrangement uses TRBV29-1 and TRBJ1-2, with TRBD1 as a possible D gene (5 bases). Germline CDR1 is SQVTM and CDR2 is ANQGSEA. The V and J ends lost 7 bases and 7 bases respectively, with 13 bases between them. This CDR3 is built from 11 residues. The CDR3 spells CSAAGVSGYTF. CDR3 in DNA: TGCAGCGCAGCGGGGGTCTCTGGCTACACCTTC.

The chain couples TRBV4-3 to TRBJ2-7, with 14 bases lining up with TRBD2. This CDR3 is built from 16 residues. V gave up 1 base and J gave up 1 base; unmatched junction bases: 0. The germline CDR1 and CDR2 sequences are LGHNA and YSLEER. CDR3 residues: CASSQGTSGGSYEQYF. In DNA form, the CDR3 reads TGCGCCAGCAGCCAAGGGACTAGCGGGGGGTCCTACGAGCAGTACTTC.

The CDR3 nucleotides are TGTGCCAGCAGCGTAACCGGGACAGGGAACACTGAAGCTTTCTTT. This encodes CASSVTGTGNTEAFF. J is TRBJ1-1 and V is TRBV9; 8 nucleotides line up with TRBD1. The V gene's germline CDR1 is SGDLS and CDR2 YYNGEE. CDR3 length equals 15 residues. V lost 1 base and J lost 1; bases outside the gene matches: 3.

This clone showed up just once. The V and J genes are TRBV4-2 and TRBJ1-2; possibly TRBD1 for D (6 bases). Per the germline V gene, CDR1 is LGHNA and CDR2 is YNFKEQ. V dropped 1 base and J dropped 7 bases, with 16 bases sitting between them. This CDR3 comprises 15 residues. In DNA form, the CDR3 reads TGTGCCAGCAGCCAAGTCCCCCTGGAGGGGGGTGGCTACACCTTC. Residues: CASSQVPLEGGGYTF.

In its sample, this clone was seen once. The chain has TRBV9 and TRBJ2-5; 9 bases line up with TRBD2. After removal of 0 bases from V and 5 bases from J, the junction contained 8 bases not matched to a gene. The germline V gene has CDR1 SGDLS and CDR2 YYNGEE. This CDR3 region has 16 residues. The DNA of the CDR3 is TGTGCCAGCAGCGTAGATAGCGGGAGAAACGTTGAGACCCAGTACTTC. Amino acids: CASSVDSGRNVETQYF.

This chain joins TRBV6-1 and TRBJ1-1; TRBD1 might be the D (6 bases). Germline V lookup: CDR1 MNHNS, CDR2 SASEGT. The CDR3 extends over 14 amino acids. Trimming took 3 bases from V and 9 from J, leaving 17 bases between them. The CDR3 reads CASSDPLGGAQAFF. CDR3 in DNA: TGTGCCAGCAGTGATCCCCTCGGGGGGGCCCAAGCTTTCTTT.

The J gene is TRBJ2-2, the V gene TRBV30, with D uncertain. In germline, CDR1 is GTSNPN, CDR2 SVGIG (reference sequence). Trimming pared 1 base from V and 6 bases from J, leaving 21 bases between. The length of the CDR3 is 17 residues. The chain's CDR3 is CAWSGHVGQPSPGELFF. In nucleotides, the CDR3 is TGTGCCTGGAGTGGTCATGTGGGCCAACCCTCACCCGGGGAGCTGTTTTTT.

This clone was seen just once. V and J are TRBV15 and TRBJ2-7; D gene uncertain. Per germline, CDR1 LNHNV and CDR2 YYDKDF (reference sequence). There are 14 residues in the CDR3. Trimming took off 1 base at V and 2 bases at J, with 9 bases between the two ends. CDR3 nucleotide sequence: TGTGCCACCAGCAGAGCATTCCAACCCTACGAGCAGTACTTC. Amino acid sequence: CATSRAFQPYEQYF. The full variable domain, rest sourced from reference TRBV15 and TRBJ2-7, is DAMVIQNPRYQVTQFGKPVTLSCSQTLNHNVMYWYQQKSSQAPKLLFHYYDKDFNNEADTPDNFQSRRPNTSFCFLDIRSPGLGDTAMYLCATSRAFQPYEQYFGPGTRLTVT.

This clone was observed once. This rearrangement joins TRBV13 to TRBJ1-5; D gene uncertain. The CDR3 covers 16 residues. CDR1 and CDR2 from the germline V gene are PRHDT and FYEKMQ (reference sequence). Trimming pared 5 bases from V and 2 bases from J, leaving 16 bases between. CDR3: CASSKRTGQGNQPQHF. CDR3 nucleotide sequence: TGTGCCAGCAGCAAGCGGACCGGTCAAGGCAATCAGCCCCAGCATTTT.

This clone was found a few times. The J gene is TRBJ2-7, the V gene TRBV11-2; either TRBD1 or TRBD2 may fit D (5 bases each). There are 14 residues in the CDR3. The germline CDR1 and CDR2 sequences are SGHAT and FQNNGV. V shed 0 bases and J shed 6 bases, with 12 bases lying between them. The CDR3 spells CASSLDRWGTEQYF. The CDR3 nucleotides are TGTGCCAGCAGCTTAGATCGCTGGGGGACCGAGCAGTACTTC.

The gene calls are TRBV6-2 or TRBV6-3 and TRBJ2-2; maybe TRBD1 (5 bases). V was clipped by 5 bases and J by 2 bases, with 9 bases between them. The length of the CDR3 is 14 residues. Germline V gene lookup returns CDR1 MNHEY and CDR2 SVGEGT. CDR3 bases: TGTGCCAGCAGTATTCAGGGTAACACCGGGGAGCTGTTTTTT. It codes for CASSIQGNTGELFF.

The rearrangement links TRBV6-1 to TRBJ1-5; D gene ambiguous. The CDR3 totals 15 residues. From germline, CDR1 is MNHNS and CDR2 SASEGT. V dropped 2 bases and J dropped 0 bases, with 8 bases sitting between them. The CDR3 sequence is CASSELGYSNQPQHF. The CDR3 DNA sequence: TGTGCCAGCAGTGAATTGGGGTATAGCAATCAGCCCCAGCATTTT.

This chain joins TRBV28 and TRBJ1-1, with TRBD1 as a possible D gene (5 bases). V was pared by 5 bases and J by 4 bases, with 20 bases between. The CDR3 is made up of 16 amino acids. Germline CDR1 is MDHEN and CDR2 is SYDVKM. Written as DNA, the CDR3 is TGTGCCAGCAGTAAAGCCCAGGGCTCCGGAGGCACTGAAGCTTTCTTT. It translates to CASSKAQGSGGTEAFF.

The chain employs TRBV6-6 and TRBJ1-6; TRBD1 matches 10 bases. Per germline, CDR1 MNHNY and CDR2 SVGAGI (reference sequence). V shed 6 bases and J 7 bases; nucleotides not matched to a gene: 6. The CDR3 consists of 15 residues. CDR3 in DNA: TGTGCCAGCAGCCCCGGGACAGGGGAAAATTCACCCCTCCACTTT. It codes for CASSPGTGENSPLHF.

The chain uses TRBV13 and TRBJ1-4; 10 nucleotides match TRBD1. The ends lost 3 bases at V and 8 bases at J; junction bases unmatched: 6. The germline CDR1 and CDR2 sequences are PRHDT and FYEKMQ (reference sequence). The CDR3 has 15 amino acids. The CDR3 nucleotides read TGTGCCAGCAGCTTGACCGGGACAGGGGACGAAAAACTGTTTTTT. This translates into CASSLTGTGDEKLFF.

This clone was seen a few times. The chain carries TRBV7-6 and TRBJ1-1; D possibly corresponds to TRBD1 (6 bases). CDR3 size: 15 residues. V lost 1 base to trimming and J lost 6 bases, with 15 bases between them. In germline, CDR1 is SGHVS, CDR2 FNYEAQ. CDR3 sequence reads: CASSLVEDSGSEAFF. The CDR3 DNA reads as TGTGCCAGCAGCTTAGTGGAGGACAGTGGGTCTGAAGCTTTCTTT.

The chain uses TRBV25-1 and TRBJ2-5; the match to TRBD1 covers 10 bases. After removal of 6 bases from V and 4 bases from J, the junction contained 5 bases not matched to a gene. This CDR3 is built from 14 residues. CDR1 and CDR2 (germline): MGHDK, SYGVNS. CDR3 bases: TGTGCCAGCAGGGACGACAGGGGGCCAGAGACCCAGTACTTC. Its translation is CASRDDRGPETQYF.

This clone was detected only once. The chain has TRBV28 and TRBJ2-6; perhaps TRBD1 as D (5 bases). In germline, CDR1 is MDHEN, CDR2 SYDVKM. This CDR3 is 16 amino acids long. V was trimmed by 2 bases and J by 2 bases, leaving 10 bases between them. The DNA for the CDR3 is TGTGCCAGCAGTTTAAGGGCAGGGACTGGGGCCAACGTCCTGACTTTC. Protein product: CASSLRAGTGANVLTF.

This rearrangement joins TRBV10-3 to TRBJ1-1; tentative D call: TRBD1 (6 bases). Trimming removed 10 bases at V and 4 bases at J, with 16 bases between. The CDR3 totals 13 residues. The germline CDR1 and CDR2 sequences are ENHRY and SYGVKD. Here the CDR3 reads CANRQDEGTEAFF. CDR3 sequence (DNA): TGTGCCAACCGACAGGACGAGGGCACTGAAGCTTTCTTT.

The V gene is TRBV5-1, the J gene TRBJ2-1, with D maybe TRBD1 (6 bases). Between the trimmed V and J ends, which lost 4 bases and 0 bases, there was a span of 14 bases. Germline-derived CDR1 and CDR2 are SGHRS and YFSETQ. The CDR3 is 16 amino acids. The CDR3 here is CASSTLDRSSYNEQFF. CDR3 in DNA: TGCGCCAGCAGCACCTTAGACAGGAGCTCCTACAATGAGCAGTTCTTC.

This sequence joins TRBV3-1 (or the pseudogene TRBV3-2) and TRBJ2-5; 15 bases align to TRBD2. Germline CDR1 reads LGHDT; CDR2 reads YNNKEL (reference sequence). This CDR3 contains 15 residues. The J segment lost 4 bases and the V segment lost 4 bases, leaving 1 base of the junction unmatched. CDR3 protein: CASSPGLAGGETQYF. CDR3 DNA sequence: TGTGCCAGCAGCCCGGGACTAGCGGGAGGAGAGACCCAGTACTTC.

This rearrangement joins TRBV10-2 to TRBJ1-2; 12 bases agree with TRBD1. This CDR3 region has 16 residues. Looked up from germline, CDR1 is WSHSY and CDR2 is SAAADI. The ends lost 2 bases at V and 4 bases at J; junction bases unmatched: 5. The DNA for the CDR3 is TGCGCCAGCAGTGAGGGGACAGGGGGCTTCCTCTATGGCTACACCTTC. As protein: CASSEGTGGFLYGYTF.

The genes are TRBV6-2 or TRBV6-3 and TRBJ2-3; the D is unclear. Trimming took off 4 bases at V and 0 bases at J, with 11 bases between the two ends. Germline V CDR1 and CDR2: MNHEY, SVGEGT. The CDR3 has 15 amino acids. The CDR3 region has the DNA TGTGCCAGCAGTTCGACGTTCGCTAGCACAGATACGCAGTATTTT. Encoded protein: CASSSTFASTDTQYF.

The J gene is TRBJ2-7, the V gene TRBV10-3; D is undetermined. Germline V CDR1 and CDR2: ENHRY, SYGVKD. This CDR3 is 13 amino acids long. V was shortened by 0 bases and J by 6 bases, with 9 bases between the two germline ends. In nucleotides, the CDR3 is TGTGCCATCAGTGAGTCCCGCAGTAGCGAGCAGTACTTC. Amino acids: CAISESRSSEQYF.

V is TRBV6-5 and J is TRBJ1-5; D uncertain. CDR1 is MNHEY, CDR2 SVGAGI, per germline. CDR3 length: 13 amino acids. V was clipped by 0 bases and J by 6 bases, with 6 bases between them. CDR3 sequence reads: CASSYSLSQPQHF. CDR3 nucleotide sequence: TGTGCCAGCAGTTACTCACTTTCTCAGCCCCAGCATTTT.

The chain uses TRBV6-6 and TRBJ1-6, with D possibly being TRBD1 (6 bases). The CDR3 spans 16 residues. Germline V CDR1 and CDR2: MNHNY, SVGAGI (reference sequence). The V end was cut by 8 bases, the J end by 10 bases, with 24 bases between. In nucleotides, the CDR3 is TGTGCCAGCGGAAATCTTATCAGGGGTGGAGGGTCACCCCTCCACTTT. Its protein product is CASGNLIRGGGSPLHF.

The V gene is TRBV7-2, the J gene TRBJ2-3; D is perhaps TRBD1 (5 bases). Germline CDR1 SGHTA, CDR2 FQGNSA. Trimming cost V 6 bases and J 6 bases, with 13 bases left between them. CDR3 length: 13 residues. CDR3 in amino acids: CASSAPHRDTQYF. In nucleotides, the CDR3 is TGTGCCAGCAGTGCACCTCACAGGGATACGCAGTATTTT.

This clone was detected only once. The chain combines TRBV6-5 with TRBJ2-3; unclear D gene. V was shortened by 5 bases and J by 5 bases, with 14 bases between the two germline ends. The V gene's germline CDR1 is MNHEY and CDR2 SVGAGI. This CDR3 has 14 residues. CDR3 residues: CASSTPARRDTQYF. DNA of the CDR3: TGTGCCAGCAGTACCCCGGCGCGGCGAGATACGCAGTATTTT.

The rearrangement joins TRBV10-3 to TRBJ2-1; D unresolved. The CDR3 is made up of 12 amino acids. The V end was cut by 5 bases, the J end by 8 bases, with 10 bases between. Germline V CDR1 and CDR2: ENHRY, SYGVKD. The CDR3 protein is CAISPLADEQFF. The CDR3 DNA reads TGTGCCATCAGTCCCCTCGCGGATGAGCAGTTCTTC.

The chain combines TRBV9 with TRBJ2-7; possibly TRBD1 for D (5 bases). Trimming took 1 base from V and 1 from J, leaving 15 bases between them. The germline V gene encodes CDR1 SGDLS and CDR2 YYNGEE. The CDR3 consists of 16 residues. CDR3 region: CASSVKPQTASYEQYF. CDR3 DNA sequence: TGTGCCAGCAGCGTAAAACCCCAGACAGCATCCTACGAGCAGTACTTC.

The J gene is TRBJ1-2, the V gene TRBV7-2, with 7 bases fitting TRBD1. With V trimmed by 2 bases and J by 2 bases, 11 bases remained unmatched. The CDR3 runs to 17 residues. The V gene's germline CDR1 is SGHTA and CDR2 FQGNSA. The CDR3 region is CASSLRIGSGQNYGYTF. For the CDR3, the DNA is TGTGCCAGCAGCTTAAGGATTGGGTCGGGACAGAACTATGGCTACACCTTC.

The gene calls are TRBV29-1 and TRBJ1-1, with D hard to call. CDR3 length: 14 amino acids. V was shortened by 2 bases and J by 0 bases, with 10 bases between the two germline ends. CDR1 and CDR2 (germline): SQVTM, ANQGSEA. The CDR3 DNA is TGCAGCGTTGAACGGCGTCTCATGAACACTGAAGCTTTCTTT. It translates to CSVERRLMNTEAFF.